The clone carrying this T cell receptor (beta chain) was seen only a few times. The antigen is undetermined. MiXCR, run by TCRdb on the 5' RACE reads, gives a single entry per CDR3 protein. The table has 1.5 million or so distinct CDR3 sequences, less than 35% seen once. Healthy Caucasians, and only they, were the donors. The data originate from a study of identical twins. Study-wide points: The analysis was cross-sectional rather than longitudinal within donors. Excess sharing between twins was weaker in beta out-of-frame sequences. The abundant beta clonotypes from cord blood had fewer insertions, and memory repertoires had none of this.

CDR3 length: 22 amino acids. Trimming removed 5 bases at V and 4 bases at J, with 36 bases between. Per germline, CDR1 SGHVS and CDR2 FQNEAQ. The TCR originated in a newborn girl in good health. V usage is TRBV7-8 and J usage is TRBJ2-4; maybe TRBD1 (6 bases). The sample consisted of cord blood. The CDR3 DNA reads as TGTGCCAGCAGCCACCACCGGTTCGGGTTCATGGGCGAAGGACAGCCAAAAAACATTCAGTACTTC. It specifies CASSHHRFGFMGEGQPKNIQYF.